The clone carrying this T cell receptor (beta chain) occurred a few times. Its antigen remains unknown. The germline V and J ends were trimmed by 5 bases and 4 bases, with 12 bases remaining between them. Per germline, CDR1 SGHVS and CDR2 FQNEAQ. The CDR3 sequence is 15 residues long. This record belongs to a study of post-analysis software for immune sequencing data. Points from the study as a whole: People with multiple sclerosis had a significantly lower normalized Chao1 diversity than controls did. The F measure placed samples prepared in the same batch into strongly shared clusters. Elevated frequency relative to controls characterized roughly five TRBV segments in patients, TRBV5-6, TRBV5-1 and TRBV20-1 among them.

Included in the TCR beta cDNA libraries were unique molecular identifiers. One entry per CDR3 protein, called by TCRdb with MiXCR from the PCR reads. The table includes more than 500,000 distinct CDR3 sequences, roughly 34% detected once. The rearrangement joins TRBV7-8 to TRBJ2-6; D ambiguous. This sequence originates from a girl under 18 with multiple sclerosis. The sample comprised blood. The CDR3 region has the DNA TGTGCCAGCAGCCAGACCGGGTCCGGGGCCAACGTCCTGACTTTC. This gives the protein CASSQTGSGANVLTF.